This passage covers 24 T cell receptor beta chains from one sample sequenced in a study of T cells in Graves' hyperthyroidism and ophthalmopathy. Amplification of TCR beta CDR3 regions used RNA as the template. The TCR CDR3 was amplified in a first-round RT-PCR using the HTBI primer set. TCRdb re-analysed the multiplex PCR reads in MiXCR, keeping a single row per CDR3 protein. Among about 380,000 distinct CDR3 sequences listed, about a fifth were seen once. Sequenced input: blood. The receptor set was obtained from a man aged 18 to 30 with Graves' ophthalmopathy.

There are a few counts of this clonotype. CDR3 sequence: CASSSGEGIGGYTF. The CDR3 region has the DNA TGTGCCAGCAGCTCTGGGGAGGGAATTGGCGGCTACACCTTC. The V and J genes are TRBV7-6 and TRBJ1-2; D gene ambiguous. Germline CDR1 is SGHVS and CDR2 is FNYEAQ. V lost 4 bases, J lost 8 bases, and 17 bases lay in between. This CDR3 has 14 residues. The full variable domain, with the rest looked up from reference TRBV7-6 and TRBJ1-2, is GAGVSQSPRYKVTKRGQDVALRCDPISGHVSLYWYRQALGQGPEFLTYFNYEAQQDKSGLPNDRFSAERPEGSISTLTIQRTEQRDSAMYRCASSSGEGIGGYTFGSGTRLTVV.

This clonotype was seen a handful of times. The chain is built from TRBV13 and TRBJ2-7; D might be TRBD1 (6 bases). Germline CDR1 is PRHDT and CDR2 is FYEKMQ (reference sequence). The V end lost 5 bases, the J end lost 0 bases, and 14 bases lay between the germline ends. The CDR3 loop spans 15 amino acids. The CDR3, as DNA: TGTGCCAGCAGCCCACGACAGGACCTCTCCTACGAGCAGTACTTC. Its protein is CASSPRQDLSYEQYF.

This chain connects TRBV7-3 to TRBJ2-1, with D hard to call. V lost 5 bases and J lost 4, with 9 bases in between. The CDR3 contains 13 residues. From germline, CDR1 is SGHTA and CDR2 FQGTGA. The CDR3 reads CASSTYMYNEQFF. CDR3 DNA sequence: TGTGCCAGCAGCACTTACATGTACAATGAGCAGTTCTTC.

The gene calls are TRBV27 and TRBJ2-3, with 13 bases identical to TRBD2. Germline V gives CDR1 MNHEY, CDR2 SMNVEV (reference sequence). The CDR3 length is 14 residues. The trim removed 6 bases at V and 7 bases at J, leaving 4 bases unmatched. In DNA, the CDR3 is TGTGCCAGCAGACTAGCGGGGGGGCTCAATACGCAGTATTTT. Translated: CASRLAGGLNTQYF.

The V call is TRBV10-3, the J call TRBJ2-7; TRBD2 is a possible D gene (5 bases). Trimming removed 2 bases from V and 6 bases from J, with 11 bases in between. The CDR3 consists of 13 residues. CDR1 is ENHRY and CDR2 is SYGVKD in the germline V gene. CDR3 DNA: TGTGCCATCAGTGAGCCGGACTTCGCCGAGCAGTACTTC. Its translation is CAISEPDFAEQYF.

Details on this clonotype: The junction and the germline gene differ at one end; a read error may be behind it. The V call is TRBV27, the J call TRBJ2-1; D ambiguous. CDR1 is MNHEY, CDR2 SMNVEV, per germline (reference sequence). This CDR3 has 15 amino acids. CDR3 sequence reads: CAGSLTSFSYNEQFF. The CDR3 coding sequence is TGTGCCGGCAGCCTAACATCATTCTCCTACAATGAGCAGTTCTTC.

The chain employs TRBV2 and TRBJ1-2, with D possibly matching TRBD1 (6 bases). Deletions cut 3 bases from V and 5 bases from J, with 19 bases between. Germline CDR1 is SNHLY and CDR2 is FYNNEI. The CDR3 contains 16 residues. The CDR3 nucleotides read TGTGCCAGCAGTGATCGCAGTGGCAGGGGAGGTTATGGCTACACCTTC. Translated: CASSDRSGRGGYGYTF.

This clonotype was observed many times. This rearrangement joins TRBV12-3 or TRBV12-4 to TRBJ1-1; 9 bases line up with TRBD1. CDR3 length: 16 residues. V trimming: 0 bases; J trimming: 0 bases; junction bases outside the gene matches: 2. The CDR3 DNA follows: TGTGCCAGCAGTTTAGCCCACAGGGGGCTGAACACTGAAGCTTTCTTT. As protein: CASSLAHRGLNTEAFF.

This clonotype has just a few counts. The chain combines TRBV5-1 with TRBJ1-5; tentatively, D is TRBD1 (5 bases). Trimming removed 4 bases at V and 7 bases at J, with 12 bases between. The CDR3 consists of 13 residues. The V gene's germline CDR1 is SGHRS and CDR2 YFSETQ. The CDR3 DNA reads TGCGCCAGCAGCCCACAGGTTGGCCAGCCCCAGCATTTT. Protein product: CASSPQVGQPQHF.

The chain uses TRBV12-3 or TRBV12-4 and TRBJ2-3, with TRBD2 identical over 9 bases. The CDR3 is 15 amino acids. J gave up 1 base and V 10 bases, and 9 bases lay outside the gene matches. CDR3 coding DNA: TGTGCCATCGAAGGCGGGGGGGGGGGCACAGATACGCAGTATTTT. It is translated as CAIEGGGGGTDTQYF.

CDR3 in amino acids: CSARGGPGDQPQHF. In DNA, the CDR3 is TGCAGTGCTAGAGGAGGACCTGGGGATCAGCCCCAGCATTTT. J is TRBJ1-5 and V is TRBV20-1; D unresolved. The CDR3 contains 14 residues. CDR1 is DFQATT and CDR2 is SNEGSKA in the germline V gene (reference sequence). V was trimmed by 1 base and J by 5 bases, leaving 12 bases between them.

This clonotype was seen more than once but under ten times. The genes are TRBV7-9 and TRBJ1-2, with a tentative D call TRBD1 (6 bases). There are 13 residues in the CDR3. The V and J ends lost 1 base and 6 bases respectively, with 9 bases between them. The germline V gene encodes CDR1 SEHNR and CDR2 FQNEAQ (reference sequence). DNA of the CDR3: TGTGCCAGCAGCTTAGTACAGGGAAATGGCTACACCTTC. The encoded protein is CASSLVQGNGYTF.

This clonotype occurred a few times. At one of its ends the junction is not consistent with the germline gene, which may arise from a read error. The chain recombines TRBV7-7 with TRBJ2-1; 9 bases fit TRBD2. The length of the CDR3 is 15 residues. Germline assignment: CDR1 SSHAT and CDR2 FNYEAQ (reference sequence). For the CDR3, the DNA is TGTGCTAGCAGCTCAGCTGGCGGGGGGGACAATGAGCAGTTCTTC. This translates into CASSSAGGGDNEQFF.

This clonotype occurred a few times. The CDR3 coding sequence is TGTGCCAGTAGTGAGGCGGGGAAGGTCAATGAGCAGTTCTTC. The encoded protein is CASSEAGKVNEQFF. This chain uses TRBV19 with TRBJ2-1, with D perhaps matching TRBD2 (6 bases). The CDR3 covers 14 residues. V was trimmed by 5 bases and J by 6 bases, leaving 14 bases between them. Germline CDR1 LNHDA, CDR2 SQIVND (reference sequence).

This clonotype was recorded at least ten times. V gene TRBV12-3 or TRBV12-4 combines with J gene TRBJ1-2; the D is unclear. Trimming took 6 bases from V and 2 from J, leaving 13 bases between them. The CDR3 extends over 14 amino acids. The CDR3 nucleotides read TGTGCCAGCAGACTCGACGGCGGGAACTATGGCTACACCTTC. This sequence encodes CASRLDGGNYGYTF.

The sample holds a few counts of this clonotype. This chain links TRBV6-1 with TRBJ2-2; the D is unclear. V was pared by 6 bases and J by 6 bases, with 14 bases between. Germline values: CDR1 MNHNS, CDR2 SASEGT. This CDR3 spans 14 amino acids. CDR3 DNA: TGTGCCAGCAGACCCACGTATGGTCCCGGGGAGCTGTTTTTT. Translated, it gives CASRPTYGPGELFF.

This clonotype was seen repeatedly, ten times or more. CDR3 in amino acids: CASSEAAGGVYGYTF. The CDR3 region has the DNA TGTGCCAGCAGTGAAGCGGCAGGGGGTGTTTATGGCTACACCTTC. The chain carries TRBV6-1 and TRBJ1-2; 7 positions agree with TRBD1. The CDR3 covers 15 residues. Germline trimming cut 0 bases from V and 5 bases from J; bases unmatched to any gene: 6. CDR1 is MNHNS and CDR2 is SASEGT in the germline V gene.

V gene TRBV7-8 combines with J gene TRBJ1-2; D remains ambiguous. Trimming took 4 bases from V and 1 from J, leaving 25 bases between them. The CDR3 totals 19 residues. The germline V gene encodes CDR1 SGHVS and CDR2 FQNEAQ. CDR3 sequence reads: CASSSTPQTGLVNNYGYTF. The CDR3 DNA reads as TGTGCCAGCAGCTCCACCCCGCAGACGGGATTGGTAAATAACTATGGCTACACCTTC.

The J gene is TRBJ2-4, the V gene TRBV7-9; 9 nucleotides line up with TRBD2. The CDR3 runs to 17 residues. Germline lookup yields CDR1 SEHNR and CDR2 FQNEAQ (reference sequence). Germline trimming cut 5 bases from V and 0 bases from J; bases unmatched to any gene: 8. The CDR3 region has the DNA TGTGCCAGCAGCCCTAGCGGGGCCACTCTAGCCAAAAACATTCAGTACTTC. It yields the protein CASSPSGATLAKNIQYF. The full variable domain, rest sourced from reference TRBV7-9 and TRBJ2-4, is DTGVSQNPRHKITKRGQNVTFRCDPISEHNRLYWYRQTLGQGPEFLTYFQNEAQLEKSRLLSDRFSAERPKGSFSTLEIQRTEQGDSAMYLCASSPSGATLAKNIQYFGAGTRLSVL.

This clonotype has a count of ten or more. This rearrangement joins TRBV20-1 to TRBJ1-2, with 7 bases lining up with TRBD1. The CDR3 loop spans 14 amino acids. Trimming at V came to 0 bases and at J to 4 bases, leaving 5 bases not matched to a gene. CDR1 and CDR2 from the germline V gene are DFQATT and SNEGSKA (reference sequence). CDR3 nucleotides: TGCAGTGCTAGAGATTCGGACAGGATCTATGGCTACACCTTC. Amino acid sequence: CSARDSDRIYGYTF.

This clonotype turned up a few times. The rearrangement uses TRBV6-5 and TRBJ1-2; D perhaps matches TRBD1 (5 bases). CDR1 is MNHEY, CDR2 SVGAGI, per germline. The ends were cut back, 2 bases at V and 0 bases at J, with 10 bases in the middle. CDR3 length: 15 residues. The CDR3 sequence is CASSYQGGANYGYTF. The CDR3 DNA reads TGTGCCAGCAGTTACCAGGGCGGAGCTAACTATGGCTACACCTTC.

The gene calls are TRBV6-5 and TRBJ1-1, with D unresolved. The germline V gene has CDR1 MNHEY and CDR2 SVGAGI. The CDR3 spans 12 residues. Trimming shortened V by 0 bases and J by 11 bases, and 10 bases separated the two germline ends. CDR3 bases: TGTGCCAGCAGTTACTCTGAGGGAATGGCTTTCTTT. As protein: CASSYSEGMAFF.

This clonotype came up a few times. V usage is TRBV4-1 and J usage is TRBJ2-1; 9 nucleotides agree with TRBD2. The J segment lost 10 bases and the V segment lost 2 bases, leaving 6 bases of the junction unmatched. CDR1 and CDR2 from the germline V gene are MGHRA and YSYEKL. The CDR3 runs to 14 residues. This CDR3 is CASSQMGLAGEQFF. CDR3 bases: TGCGCCAGCAGCCAAATGGGACTAGCAGGGGAGCAGTTCTTC.

This clonotype has just a few counts. The chain couples TRBV12-3 or TRBV12-4 to TRBJ2-2; 10 bases match TRBD2. The V and J ends lost 6 bases and 5 bases, in that order; junction bases with no gene match: 6. The CDR3 is 15 amino acids. CDR3 region: CASRRSGGVTGELFF. The DNA for the CDR3 is TGTGCCAGCAGAAGGAGCGGGGGGGTTACCGGGGAGCTGTTTTTT.